This entry is about one T cell receptor (beta chain). The sample originates from a study of graft-versus-host responses after intestinal transplantation. CDR3 length: 13 amino acids. Trimming pared 1 base from V and 1 base from J, leaving 4 bases between. Germline CDR1 is SEHNR and CDR2 is FQNEAQ (reference sequence). Only in-frame clones appear in the TCRdb table, and some are missing; sequencing was by immunoSEQ multiplex PCR. The repertoire holds 2,000 to 2,500 clones, with around three quarters as singletons. Graft-derived tissue was subjected to processing to liberate intraepithelial and lamina propria lymphocytes.

The sequence came from a human patient who received an intestinal transplant, so some T cells may come from the graft donor. The material was ileum tissue, obtained 18 days after transplant. V usage is TRBV7-9 and J usage is TRBJ1-1; no definite D call. CDR3 protein: CASSLGQNTEAFF. CDR3 nucleotides: TGTGCCAGCAGCTTAGGACAGAACACTGAAGCTTTCTTT.